This T cell receptor beta chain derives from a study of T cell responses to AZD1222 COVID-19 vaccine. The germline gives CDR1 KGHSH, CDR2 LQKENI. CDR3 length equals 12 residues. V shed 9 bases and J 2 bases; nucleotides not matched to a gene: 3. Pooled together were second doses at about 4 or about 12 weeks. Study-wide points: Reports say nearly half of spike-specific TCRs go after unmutated variant regions. Donors were chiefly white British, with a greater number of females, and clonal diversity was perhaps underestimated. Dominant CD4 TCR responses targeted spike regions 160-218 and 743-854.

TCRdb keeps only in-frame clones here, not all; method: immunoSEQ multiplex PCR. The data contain some 280,000 clones, approximately 94% of them singletons. A single count supports this clone. Its specificity is not known. This receptor was taken from an adult who received the AZD1222 COVID-19 vaccine. The chain carries TRBV18 and TRBJ1-2; TRBD1 matches at 7 bases. Sequencing was performed on peripheral blood, taken 28 days after the second AZD1222 dose. CDR3 in amino acids: CASSTGNYGYTF. Here the CDR3 DNA reads TGTGCCAGTTCGACAGGGAACTATGGCTACACCTTC.